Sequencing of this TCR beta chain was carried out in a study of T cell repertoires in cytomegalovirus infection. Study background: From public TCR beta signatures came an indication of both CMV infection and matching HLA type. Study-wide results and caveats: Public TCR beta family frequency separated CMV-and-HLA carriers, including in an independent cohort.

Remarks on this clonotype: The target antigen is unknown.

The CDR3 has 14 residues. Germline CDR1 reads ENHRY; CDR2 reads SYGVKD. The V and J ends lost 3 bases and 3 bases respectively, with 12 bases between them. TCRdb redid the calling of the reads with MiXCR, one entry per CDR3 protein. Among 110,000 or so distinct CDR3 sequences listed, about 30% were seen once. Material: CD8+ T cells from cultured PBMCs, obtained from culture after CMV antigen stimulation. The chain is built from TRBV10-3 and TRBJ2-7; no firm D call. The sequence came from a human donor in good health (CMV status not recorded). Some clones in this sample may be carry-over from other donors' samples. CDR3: CAISDGDTIYEQYF. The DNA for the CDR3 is TGTGCCATCAGTGATGGAGACACCATCTACGAGCAGTACTTC.